The source of this T cell receptor (beta chain) is a study of metastatic and nonmetastatic thyroid tumors. About the research overall: Blood and tumor or nodule tissue repertoires from malignant and benign thyroid patients were compared. Findings of the study overall: Benign nodules were reported to have significantly lower TCR beta diversity than malignant thyroid tumors, in blood and tumor.

Relative to its sample, this clone is medium-sized. What it binds is not known. Until they underwent thyroid surgery, no patient had received any treatment. Germline values: CDR1 MNHEY, CDR2 SVGEGT. The CDR3 spans 11 residues. V lost 9 bases, J lost 2 bases, and 5 bases lay in between. In the authors' methods: For papillary thyroid cancer, a distant-metastasis classifier was constructed from CDR3 differences observed across clinicopathological groups. TCRdb redid the clone calls on the PCR reads using MiXCR. The V and J calls and clone size are TCRdb's, not the authors'. The sample shows 20,000 or so clones, approximately 15% of them seen only once.

The sample comprised blood. The source of this sequence is a female donor with papillary thyroid cancer or a benign thyroid nodule (not recorded which). Some clones in this sample may be carry-over from other donors' samples. V is TRBV6-2 or TRBV6-3 and J is TRBJ2-1, with unresolved D. CDR3 protein: CASVAYNEQFF. CDR3 DNA: TGTGCCAGTGTCGCCTACAATGAGCAGTTCTTC.